This T cell receptor (beta chain) was obtained from a study of OX40 agonist ivuxolimab in advanced cancers. Some clones are missing from TCRdb's copy, which holds only in-frame ones; the method was immunoSEQ multiplex PCR. The repertoire holds around 77,000 clones, with just over 90% as singletons. This CDR3 is built from 13 residues. Trimming left V 5 bases short and J 8 bases short, with 15 bases between. Germline V lookup: CDR1 SEHNR, CDR2 FQNEAQ (reference sequence). Sequencing was performed on CD4+ or CD8+ T cells sorted from blood, taken in a trial of the OX40 agonist ivuxolimab. The receptor was derived from an adult with an advanced solid tumor such as melanoma, head and neck, liver or kidney cancer. This chain links TRBV7-9 with TRBJ1-2; weak D call: TRBD1 (6 bases). CDR3: CASSPTGRAGYTF. The CDR3 coding sequence is TGTGCCAGCAGCCCCACAGGGCGAGCGGGCTACACCTTC. Full variable domain (missing parts from reference TRBV7-9 and TRBJ1-2): DTGVSQNPRHKITKRGQNVTFRCDPISEHNRLYWYRQTLGQGPEFLTYFQNEAQLEKSRLLSDRFSAERPKGSFSTLEIQRTEQGDSAMYLCASSPTGRAGYTFGSGTRLTVV.